Presented here are 21 T cell receptor beta chains from one specimen sequenced in a study of cytotoxic CD8 clonotypes in ibrutinib-treated CLL. Sequencing was performed with immunoSEQ multiplex PCR; in TCRdb, only in-frame clones are kept and a portion is missing. Here the sample spans some 150,000 clones, roughly 76% being singletons. Sequencing used PBMCs, obtained after 24 months of ibrutinib treatment. The receptor set was obtained from a human donor with chronic lymphocytic leukemia.

The chain combines TRBV7-3 with TRBJ1-2, with D perhaps TRBD1 (5 bases). Germline V lookup: CDR1 SGHTA, CDR2 FQGTGA. V lost 2 bases and J lost 4, with 11 bases in between. The CDR3 contains 14 residues. The CDR3 DNA sequence: TGTGCCAGCAGCTTACACCAGGGTGCCTATGGCTACACCTTC. This sequence encodes CASSLHQGAYGYTF.

This chain connects TRBV15 to TRBJ1-2; D remains ambiguous. The CDR3 has 13 residues. V was trimmed by 1 base and J by 7 bases, leaving 10 bases between them. Germline CDR1 and CDR2: LNHNV and YYDKDF (reference sequence). In nucleotides, the CDR3 is TGTGCCACCAGCAGAGGGGGATTTGGTGGCTACACCTTC. This codes for CATSRGGFGGYTF.

This chain uses TRBV30 with TRBJ1-2; D is ambiguous. CDR1 GTSNPN and CDR2 SVGIG come from the germline V gene (reference sequence). Trimming stripped 2 bases from V and 8 bases from J, with 15 bases between. This CDR3 is 13 amino acids long. The CDR3 bases are TGTGCCTGGAGTTATGGACCCTCATTCGGCTACACCTTC. This gives the protein CAWSYGPSFGYTF.

The chain links TRBV11-1 to TRBJ1-6; D not certain. Trimming shortened V by 1 base and J by 9 bases, and 7 bases separated the two germline ends. From germline, CDR1 is SGHAT and CDR2 FQDESV (reference sequence). The CDR3 consists of 13 residues. The CDR3 region is CASSLVLFSPLHF. For the CDR3, the DNA is TGTGCCAGCAGCTTAGTGCTTTTTTCACCCCTCCACTTT.

This sequence joins TRBV5-6 and TRBJ2-7; TRBD2 is a possible D gene (5 bases). The CDR3 has 16 amino acids. V shed 0 bases and J shed 7 bases, with 20 bases lying between them. CDR1 is SGHDT, CDR2 YYEEEE, per germline. The CDR3 coding sequence is TGTGCCAGCAGCTTGGGGCCGGGATCGGGTCCTCGGGAGCAGTACTTC. Its translation: CASSLGPGSGPREQYF.

V is TRBV4-2 and J is TRBJ1-1; D is uncertain. Per the germline V gene, CDR1 is LGHNA and CDR2 is YNFKEQ. V was shortened by 3 bases and J by 6 bases, with 17 bases between the two germline ends. This CDR3 comprises 15 residues. The CDR3 spells CASSQSVEGPSEAFF. CDR3 in DNA: TGTGCCAGCAGCCAGTCCGTAGAGGGCCCCTCTGAAGCTTTCTTT.

The chain recombines TRBV19 with TRBJ2-7; D perhaps matches TRBD1 (5 bases). Germline V gene lookup returns CDR1 LNHDA and CDR2 SQIVND (reference sequence). V lost 6 bases, J lost 5 bases, and 17 bases lay in between. This CDR3 is 14 amino acids long. CDR3 nucleotides: TGTGCCAGTAGCAATCAGGGTGGGCCCAACGAGCAGTACTTC. This encodes CASSNQGGPNEQYF.

Only a few counts were recorded for this clone. The chain is built from TRBV28 and TRBJ2-2; D is possibly TRBD2 (6 bases). The CDR3 runs 14 residues. Germline loops: CDR1 MDHEN, CDR2 SYDVKM. V was clipped by 4 bases and J by 4 bases, with 10 bases between them. CDR3 DNA: TGTGCCAGCAGTTGGCCCGGGGGCACCGGGGAGCTGTTTTTT. Translating it yields CASSWPGGTGELFF.

The chain recombines TRBV7-2 with TRBJ1-1; 7 bases align to TRBD1. V shed 5 bases and J 4 bases; nucleotides not matched to a gene: 19. The CDR3 totals 18 residues. In germline, CDR1 is SGHTA, CDR2 FQGNSA. The chain's CDR3 is CASSARPPGGLGGTEAFF. For the CDR3, the DNA is TGTGCCAGCAGCGCCCGACCCCCAGGGGGGCTGGGGGGCACTGAAGCTTTCTTT.

The chain couples TRBV5-5 to TRBJ1-6, with D possibly matching TRBD1 (5 bases). With 0 bases removed from V and 10 bases from J, the gap between germline ends came to 11 bases. CDR1 is SGHKS, CDR2 YYEKEE, per germline (reference sequence). The CDR3 runs 14 residues. This CDR3 is CASSLVGVGSPLHF. As DNA, the CDR3 is TGTGCCAGCAGCTTGGTAGGGGTAGGATCACCCCTCCACTTT.

The V call is TRBV6-1, the J call TRBJ2-1; D not resolved. CDR1 is MNHNS and CDR2 is SASEGT in the germline V gene. This CDR3 has 13 residues. The ends were cut back, 10 bases at V and 6 bases at J, with 16 bases in the middle. The CDR3 region has the DNA TGTGCCATCAGAACTCCACGAATCAATGAGCAGTTCTTC. Its translation is CAIRTPRINEQFF.

This clone was seen a few times. The chain has TRBV28 and TRBJ1-1; tentative D call: TRBD1 (5 bases). CDR3 length: 14 amino acids. In germline, CDR1 is MDHEN, CDR2 SYDVKM. V was pared by 6 bases and J by 3 bases, with 14 bases between. The chain's CDR3 is CASRFAGGDTEAFF. The CDR3 DNA follows: TGTGCCAGCAGGTTCGCAGGAGGGGACACTGAAGCTTTCTTT.

J is TRBJ2-2 and V is TRBV5-1; TRBD2 matches at 9 bases. The junction had 13 bases not matched to a gene; V was cut back by 4 bases and J by 9 bases. Per the germline V gene, CDR1 is SGHRS and CDR2 is YFSETQ. The length of the CDR3 is 16 residues. Here the CDR3 reads CASSPYSGSFGRELFF. As DNA, the CDR3 is TGCGCCAGCAGCCCATATAGCGGGAGCTTCGGGAGGGAGCTGTTTTTT.

The chain joins TRBV27 to TRBJ2-7; D unclear. This CDR3 has 14 amino acids. Trimming cost V 3 bases and J 2 bases, with 11 bases left between them. Germline assignment: CDR1 MNHEY and CDR2 SMNVEV (reference sequence). CDR3: CASSLASPAYEQYF. In DNA form, the CDR3 reads TGTGCCAGCAGTTTGGCCTCCCCGGCCTACGAGCAGTACTTC.

The table lists this clone with a few counts. In the same sample, other DNA sequences code for this CDR3. The rearrangement uses TRBV28 and TRBJ2-7; D may be TRBD2 (5 bases). Germline V gives CDR1 MDHEN, CDR2 SYDVKM. V dropped 3 bases and J dropped 4 bases, with 7 bases sitting between them. The CDR3 spans 12 residues. CDR3 DNA: TGTGCCAGCAGTTTGACGGGGTACGAGCAGTACTTC. Its translation is CASSLTGYEQYF.

V is TRBV6-5 and J is TRBJ1-1; a weak D match, TRBD1 (5 bases). The CDR3 loop spans 13 amino acids. Germline lookup yields CDR1 MNHEY and CDR2 SVGAGI. Trimming removed 6 bases from V and 10 bases from J, with 18 bases in between. In DNA, the CDR3 is TGTGCCAGCAGGGGGCAGGCTGAAAAGGGAGCTTTCTTT. It codes for CASRGQAEKGAFF.

The chain employs TRBV5-1 and TRBJ2-3; 8 bases align to TRBD2. With 3 bases clipped from V and 6 bases from J, the junction kept 9 bases outside the gene matches. From germline, CDR1 is SGHRS and CDR2 YFSETQ. The length of the CDR3 is 15 residues. The CDR3 loop is CASSWSGGGSDTQYF. The DNA for the CDR3 is TGCGCCAGCAGCTGGTCGGGAGGGGGTTCGGATACGCAGTATTTT.

V is TRBV28 and J is TRBJ1-5; D is unclear. Germline CDR1 MDHEN, CDR2 SYDVKM. V was trimmed by 7 bases and J by 4 bases, leaving 11 bases between them. The CDR3 runs to 13 residues. The CDR3 is CASTLSRNQPQHF. Written as DNA, the CDR3 is TGTGCCAGCACCCTCTCTAGGAATCAGCCCCAGCATTTT.

This chain links TRBV19 with TRBJ1-5; TRBD1 matches 7 bases. This CDR3 has 14 amino acids. V lost 7 bases, J lost 5 bases, and 8 bases stayed unmatched. CDR1 LNHDA and CDR2 SQIVND come from the germline V gene (reference sequence). The CDR3 DNA is TGTGCCAGTACCAGGGACAGCACCTATCAGCCCCAGCATTTT. It yields the protein CASTRDSTYQPQHF.

This sequence joins TRBV7-2 and TRBJ2-7; tentative D call: TRBD2 (7 bases). V lost 5 bases, J lost 6 bases, and 17 bases lay in between. The CDR3 has 14 residues. Germline V gene lookup returns CDR1 SGHTA and CDR2 FQGNSA. CDR3 region: CASSPGLGGAEQYF. CDR3 nucleotide sequence: TGTGCCAGCAGCCCGGGACTGGGGGGGGCCGAGCAGTACTTC.

The J gene is TRBJ1-1, the V gene TRBV15; D unclear. The germline CDR1 and CDR2 sequences are LNHNV and YYDKDF (reference sequence). Trimming took off 3 bases at V and 6 bases at J, with 8 bases between the two ends. The CDR3 has 12 amino acids. Here the CDR3 DNA reads TGTGCCACCAGCAGGGCTGAGCCTGAAGCTTTCTTT. It translates to CATSRAEPEAFF.